A single TCR beta chain is shown here with its context. This clone showed up just a few times. The clone's antigen remains unknown. No much larger clone is present one base from it, and per-base qualities are unavailable. There are 14 amino acids in the CDR3, from cysteine to phenylalanine inclusive. Of the read, only the CDR3 DNA is kept; its 42 bases are in frame from base 1. CDR1 and CDR2 were assigned from the germline V gene as SGHVS and FQNEAQ. V drops 1 base and J drops 5 bases, leaving 11 bases in between. This entry is derived from a study of cytomegalovirus exposure and HLA in healthy donors (dated by TCRdb to 2016 to 2017). Regarding the complete study: According to an earlier analysis of several hundred of the donors, about 180 million T cells yielded some 120 million unique TCR beta sequences and about 300 Gb of sequence data. Roughly 300 gigabases of sequencing data and around 87 million unique TCR sequences were included in an early release covering about 600 HLA-typed donors. Of the 300 to 450 genotyped donors, over 65% fell in the genetic ancestry cluster associated with self-reported Caucasian donors. The study was designed to test whether signatures of past pathogen exposure could be identified by cataloging public T cell receptors. The T cell repertoires of around 730 subjects were profiled by immunosequencing and related to cytomegalovirus serostatus. In addition to the first cohort of roughly 700 subjects, a separate validation cohort of under 150 different subjects was used. To predict cytomegalovirus infection status, the study brought together high-throughput TCR immunosequencing, statistical association of individual TCRs with disease status, and machine learning. A later analysis re-examined previously published TCR beta repertoires from 610 or so donors and added high-resolution HLA genotyping to investigate patterns of TCR occurrence. Rather than using new phenotypic data, the later analysis identified candidate immune exposures from TCR beta sequences and from how often those sequences occurred across donors. An earlier analysis of 450 to 750 of the donors used high-throughput TCR beta sequencing to judge whether each TCR beta V gene segment behaved as functional or pseudogenic. Donor age, sex, ethnicity and CMV serostatus were compiled together with the repertoire data. In a later genetic analysis, genome-wide SNP genotypes for about 65% of the roughly 700 donors were used, and that subset was treated as a discovery cohort. All discovery cohort repertoires had been generated using a single sequencing platform. Both class I and class II loci were covered by HLA typing, at four-digit resolution. The number of typed donors differed by locus: roughly 629-630 for A, B, C, DRB1 and DQB1; approximately 530 for DQA1; some 590 for DPA1; and roughly 490 for DPB1. Five DR-DQ haplotypes were handled as single units for association and clustering, since linkage in the cohort was strong. Across about 380 genotyped donors of the cohort, an average of roughly 200,000 unique TCR beta nucleotide sequences per donor were sequenced, and roughly a sixth of those sequences were non-productive.

Overall results and qualifications from the work: The authors suggested that the approach could potentially be extended to other disease states and immunological phenotypes. Broadly in line with IMGT annotations, most TCR beta V segments showed up in productive rearrangements about 87% or about 30% of the time in an earlier analysis of 450 to 600 of the donors. In a later analysis, the rate of TCR association differed among HLA loci, with DRB1 alleles having the most associated TCRs and HLA-C alleles having the fewest. Compared with equally common non-associated chains, HLA-associated TCR beta chains in a later analysis were more clonally expanded and had lower generation probabilities. Most CMV-associated TCR beta chains appeared to be HLA-restricted in a later analysis, and the HLA associations seemed to be driven largely by CMV exposure. A later genetic analysis reported fewer N-insertions in productive TCRs among donors in an Asian-associated ancestry cluster than the roughly 700-donor mean. The study gave a list of about 160 TCR beta chains associated with cytomegalovirus. Only TCR beta chains were sequenced in this cohort, and the absence of alpha or paired-chain data limited detectable features. The classifier was reported to diagnose cytomegalovirus status with high specificity and sensitivity in both the original cohort and the validation cohort. In a later analysis, several top co-occurrence clusters were reported to appear linked to parvovirus B19, influenza, CMV and Epstein-Barr virus. When HLA alleles, especially DR and DQ, strongly co-occurred, TCR associations were difficult to assign to individual alleles. In vitro tests confirmed that a few of the cytomegalovirus-associated TCR beta chains recognize cytomegalovirus antigens. The presence/absence analyses assumed that sequencing depth was roughly uniform across donors, and that assumption may not be true. The earlier analysis of approximately 560 of the donors excluded roughly 17 rarely observed V segments, including chromosome 9 orphons, because counts were too low. An association between a missense DCLRE1C variant and V-gene and J-gene trimming of TCR beta chains was found in a later genetic analysis and replicated in an independent cohort. Because some donors lacked HLA typing at each locus, the association tests relied only on the typed subset. The 87-base-pair reads could not distinguish some IMGT-functional V segments, including TRBV6-2 and TRBV6-3, so those segments were excluded. For the cohort, immune exposure information was limited to CMV serostatus. A further reported finding was that TCR beta sequences accurately predicted the HLA-A and HLA-B alleles for most subjects in the first cohort. Linkage disequilibrium might explain the correlated functional status among segregating V segments, but an unknown experimental factor could not be ruled out. Most TCR sequences were observed very rarely across donors, whereas some public TCRs were present in many individuals. Specific HLA alleles were associated with 16,951 TCR beta sequences at a false discovery rate of 0.05 in a later analysis. The sequencing pipeline was judged likely to have produced a cluster of highly shared sequence variants as a technical artifact.

In total, 666 healthy bone marrow donors made up the cohort. Cohort members were all nominally healthy when sampled, although unrecorded immune exposures were likely present. The donor tested CMV seronegative and was one of the 352 seronegative cohort members. Every donor gave a peripheral blood sample, and the peripheral blood mononuclear cells from that sample were used for TCR beta sequencing. Genomic DNA was extracted from the blood cell samples with the Qiagen DNeasy Blood Extraction Kit. The library was generated by the immunoSEQ multiplex PCR assay. For the multiplex PCR, a mixture combining 60 forward primers for TCR Vbeta segments and 13 reverse primers for TCR Jbeta segments was used. The CDR3 region of rearranged TCR beta genes was amplified from genomic DNA with a multiplex PCR assay. The Illumina HiSeq System was used to sequence the amplified TCR beta libraries as 87-base-pair reads. In the source study's methods: A later analysis counted tens of millions of unique TCR beta chains across the 600 to 850 repertoires, and 10 million to 12 million of these chains were shared by at least two donors. Raw reads were error-corrected and collapsed into unique sequences by a nearest-neighbor algorithm in which closely related sequences were merged to remove PCR and sequencing errors. V, D and J gene segments were assigned by aligning CDR3 sequences to IMGT reference sequences. For a sequence to be retained, a match of at least six nucleotides was required to both a V gene segment and a J gene segment. Rearrangements were classified as productive when the CDR3 lacked stop codons and remained in frame with V and J, and all other rearrangements were classified as non-productive. Following IMGT convention, CDR3 was defined as the stretch from the second conserved V-encoded cysteine up to the conserved J-encoded phenylalanine. The earlier analysis of some 550 of the donors excluded any sequence lacking an unambiguous match to a single V gene segment. In an earlier analysis of a few hundred of the donors, a V segment was called functional when productive rearrangements were above 56.7%, and segregating when the standard deviation between donors exceeded 5%. A statistical classification framework was built to diagnose cytomegalovirus status from the catalog of TCR beta chain sequences. In a later analysis, V and J genes were assigned by comparing TCR nucleotide sequences against IMGT/GENE-DB human TR gene sequences. A later analysis assigned CDR3 sequences and most-parsimonious VDJ recombination scenarios with the TCRdist pipeline. A later analysis defined each TCR beta chain by its CDR3 amino acid sequence plus V-gene family, and excluded reads lacking a unique V-gene family. A later analysis removed 500 to 600 highly shared, low-generation-probability nucleotide sequences to deal with suspected cross-contamination and a sequencing artifact. In a later analysis, a clonal expansion index for each public chain was calculated from normalized within-repertoire ranks of inferred template counts. In a later analysis, generation probabilities were computed with a VDJ recombination model fitted to out-of-frame rearrangements, and the resulting probabilities were checked against IGoR. In a later analysis, TCR-TCR, TCR-HLA and TCR-CMV co-occurrence was scored with hypergeometric tests, and a repertoire-size bias correction was applied to TCR pairs. To estimate false discovery rates, a later analysis permuted the HLA or CMV assignments 20 times. In a later analysis, co-occurring TCRs were grouped with DBSCAN, and TCRdist sequence similarity was added when clustering was performed within HLA-allele-positive subsets. Co-occurrence clustering excluded repertoires with fewer than 30,000 or more than 120,000 public chains, plus five with anomalous nucleotide sharing. In its TCRdb copy, this immuneACCESS table keeps in-frame sequences only and misses some clones. Where compared with another copy, unresolved V genes explain less than half of these, and the others have no known cause. That table supplies the V and J calls and clone size; D and trimming were determined from the DNA. For this sample there are about 130,000 clones; roughly 82% appear just once. The ten largest account for over 6.5% of the sample.

The sequencing sample was made of PBMCs. The receptor was isolated from a man aged 25-40 years in good health and CMV-seronegative. The sequence is built from TRBV7-8 and TRBJ1-1; matching of 5 bases hints at TRBD1 as the D gene. The CDR3 region reads CASSLERQTTEAFF. The DNA is TGTGCCAGCAGCTTAGAAAGACAGACAACTGAAGCTTTCTTT.